The rows below give T cell receptor beta chains drawn from one sample of a study of shared clonotypes between healthy human individuals. Profiled with immunoSEQ multiplex PCR; TCRdb holds only in-frame clones, not every one. The sample has roughly 2,300,000 clones, just under 95% seen once. The sequencing input was naive CD4+ T cells from PBMCs. Source of these receptors: a man in his late teens or twenties in good health. Some clones in this sample may be carry-over from other donors' samples. Each CDR3 is given with its conserved first and last residue. A D gene is named only where the DNA matches it firmly. Size is omitted from some rows. Given values are once, few, many or a class for expanded clones.

>NA|TRBV2|TRBJ2-1|NA
TGTGCCAGCAGTGCCGCCCGGGGGTCCTACAATGAGCAGTTCTTC
CASSAARGSYNEQFF
>NA|TRBV7-8|TRBJ2-6|NA
TGTGCCAGCAGCCCATGGACATCTGGGGCCAACGTCCTGACTTTC
CASSPWTSGANVLTF
>NA|TRBV6-1|TRBJ2-4|NA
TGTGCCAGCACCGAGGTGGGAAAGGGTCAGTACTTC
CASTEVGKGQYF
>NA|TRBV9|TRBJ2-2|TRBD1
TGTGCCAGCAGCGCCTCCGGGACAGGGAACACCGGGGAGCTGTTTTTT
CASSASGTGNTGELFF
>NA|TRBV18|TRBJ1-3|NA
TGTGCCAGCTCACCACTGGCAGACTCTGGAAACACCATATATTTT
CASSPLADSGNTIYF
>NA|TRBV21-1|TRBJ1-3|NA
TGTGCCAGCAGCAAAGGACCCAGTGGGAGCTCTGGAAACACCATATATTTT
CASSKGPSGSSGNTIYF
>NA|TRBV18|TRBJ2-7|NA
TGTGCCAGCTCACCACGCAAGTTACGGGGGTCTCTCCACGAGCAGTACTTC
CASSPRKLRGSLHEQYF
>NA|TRBV5-4|TRBJ2-3|NA
TGTGCCAGCAGCCCTCTAGGGGATACGCAGTATTTT
CASSPLGDTQYF
>NA|TRBV28|TRBJ2-2|NA
TGTGCCAGCAGTAGGCCGAGCCCCAACACCGGGGAGCTGTTTTTT
CASSRPSPNTGELFF
>once|TRBV4-3|TRBJ1-2|TRBD1
TGCGCCAGCAGCCCGACAGGGGGCGGCTATGGCTACACCTTC
CASSPTGGGYGYTF
>NA|TRBV19|TRBJ2-1|NA
TGTGCCAGTAGCGGGAGCAGGAATGAGCAGTTCTTC
CASSGSRNEQFF
>NA|TRBV7-3|TRBJ1-1|NA
TGTGCCAGCAGCTTAATTGTGGGCACTGAAGCTTTCTTT
CASSLIVGTEAFF
>NA|TRBV11-2|TRBJ2-1|TRBD2
TGTGCCAGCAGCCTTGAGGCGGGAGGGCCTTATGAGCAGTTCTTC
CASSLEAGGPYEQFF
>NA|TRBV28|TRBJ2-3|TRBD2
TGTGCCAGCCATACCCCTAGCGGGGCGGGATTAGATACGCAGTATTTT
CASHTPSGAGLDTQYF
>NA|TRBV28|TRBJ2-5|TRBD2
TGTGCCAGCAGGACTCAACGGGAGGCCCAGTACTTC
CASRTQREAQYF
>NA|TRBV4-2|TRBJ1-5|NA
TGTGCCAGCAGCCAAGGAGCGTCCAACAATCAGCCCCAGCATTTT
CASSQGASNNQPQHF
>NA|TRBV19|TRBJ1-1|NA
TGTGCCAGTAGTATATGGCGGACGAACACTGAAGCTTTCTTT
CASSIWRTNTEAFF
>NA|TRBV5-1|TRBJ2-5|NA
TGCGCCAGCAGCTTGGAACAGATCCAAGAGACCCAGTACTTC
CASSLEQIQETQYF
>NA|TRBV5-1|TRBJ1-4|NA
TGCGCCAGCAGCTTGGGGGCAGGGGTTAATGAAAAACTGTTTTTT
CASSLGAGVNEKLFF
>NA|TRBV2|TRBJ1-2|TRBD1
TGTGCCAGCAGTGAAAACCCGGGACAGGGGGAGGGCTACACCTTC
CASSENPGQGEGYTF
>NA|TRBV6-6|TRBJ2-1|TRBD2
TGTGCCAGCAGTTACCTCCTAGCGGGAGCAAACGATGAGCAGTTCTTC
CASSYLLAGANDEQFF
>NA|TRBV5-1|TRBJ2-4|NA
TGCGCCAGCAGCTGGGCGGTTCCAGGAATTCAGTACTTC
CASSWAVPGIQYF
>NA|TRBV18|TRBJ2-1|TRBD1
TGTGCCAGCTCATCACAGGGGGCGTTATCCTACAATGAGCAGTTCTTC
CASSSQGALSYNEQFF
>NA|TRBV5-1|TRBJ2-1|NA
TGCGCCAGCAGCTTGCAAGGGGGGCCCGGCTCCTACAATGAGCAGTTCTTC
CASSLQGGPGSYNEQFF
>NA|TRBV29-1|TRBJ2-7|NA
TGCAGCGTTGAACAGGGGGGAGTGGACTACGAGCAGTACTTC
CSVEQGGVDYEQYF
>NA|TRBV7-2|TRBJ1-5|TRBD1
TGTGCCAGCAGCCTGGGGGACAGGGAGTTTCAGCCCCAGCATTTT
CASSLGDREFQPQHF
>NA|TRBV28|TRBJ2-2|NA
TGTGCCGTTCTCGGGGGGAACACCGGGGAGCTGTTTTTT
CAVLGGNTGELFF
>NA|TRBV27|TRBJ2-7|TRBD1
TGTGCCAGCAGAGACAGGACAGGTACTGCCTACGAGCAGTACTTC
CASRDRTGTAYEQYF
>NA|TRBV27|TRBJ2-7|NA
TGTGCCAGCGGGCCGTACAGGGTTTCCTACGAGCAGTACTTC
CASGPYRVSYEQYF
>NA|TRBV9|TRBJ2-1|TRBD2
TGTGCCAGCAGCGCGGATGGACTAGCGGGAGGTCTCTACAATGAGCAGTTCTTC
CASSADGLAGGLYNEQFF
>NA|TRBV15|TRBJ2-2|NA
TGTGCCACCACCCTCCCGACAGGGAACACCGGGGAGCTGTTTTTT
CATTLPTGNTGELFF
>once|TRBV18|TRBJ2-1|NA
TGTGCCAGCTCACCACCGTCGGGGGAGAGTGGCAATGAGCAGTTCTTC
CASSPPSGESGNEQFF
>NA|TRBV7-3|TRBJ2-1|NA
TGTGCCAGCAGCAAAGGCGTCAGGGCTCTAAGCTCCTACAATGAGCAGTTCTTC
CASSKGVRALSSYNEQFF
>NA|TRBV5-1|TRBJ2-2|NA
TGCGCCAGCAGCCCGCCGGGCACCGGGGAGCTGTTTTTT
CASSPPGTGELFF
>NA|TRBV19|TRBJ2-7|NA
TGTGCCAGTAGCATGGATGGCCGGGACCCATCCTACGAGCAGTACTTC
CASSMDGRDPSYEQYF
>once|TRBV6-5|TRBJ2-5|TRBD2
TGTGCCAGCAGGCCGGGACTAGCGGGAGAGACCCAGTACTTC
CASRPGLAGETQYF
>NA|TRBV5-6|TRBJ2-2|NA
TGTGCCAGCAGCTTCAAAATATCAAGGGGAGGATATCCCGGGGAGCTGTTTTTT
CASSFKISRGGYPGELFF
>NA|TRBV19|TRBJ2-7|NA
TGTGCCAGTCAACCGGGCGGGAATAGGTACGAGCAGTACTTC
CASQPGGNRYEQYF
>NA|TRBV5-6|TRBJ2-2|NA
TGTGCCAGCAGCCCCCTGTCAACCGGGGAGCTGTTTTTT
CASSPLSTGELFF
>NA|TRBV7-2|TRBJ2-5|NA
TGTGCCAGCAGCTTAGGTCCGGGGGGCGGGGAGACCCAGTACTTC
CASSLGPGGGETQYF
>once|TRBV19|TRBJ2-7|NA
TGTGCCAGTAGTCCCAGGGGAGAATTCGGCTACGAGCAGTACTTC
CASSPRGEFGYEQYF
>NA|TRBV5-1|TRBJ2-5|NA
TGCGCCAGCAGCTTGGTTTCGGACAGCGAAGAGACCCAGTACTTC
CASSLVSDSEETQYF
>NA|TRBV5-1|TRBJ2-1|TRBD2
TGCGCCAGCAGCTTGATGGCTAGCGGGGGAGGGTCCTACAATGAGCAGTTCTTC
CASSLMASGGGSYNEQFF
>NA|TRBV7-8|TRBJ2-6|NA
TGTGCCAGCAGCCGATTGGGGGCCAACGTCCTGACTTTC
CASSRLGANVLTF
>NA|TRBV7-3|TRBJ2-7|TRBD2
TGTGCCAGCAGCTTACGGCGGGGGTCCTCCTACGAGCAGTACTTC
CASSLRRGSSYEQYF
>NA|TRBV19|TRBJ2-3|TRBD1
TGTGCCAGTAGTGGACAGGGTACAGATACGCAGTATTTT
CASSGQGTDTQYF
>NA|TRBV6-6|TRBJ2-2|NA
TGTGCCAGCAGTTACTACCGGCCCAACACCGGGGAGCTGTTTTTT
CASSYYRPNTGELFF
>NA|TRBV7-2|TRBJ2-5|NA
TGTGCCAGCAGCTTAGTTGTGGAGATGGGGCAAGGAGAGACCCAGTACTTC
CASSLVVEMGQGETQYF
>NA|TRBV5-1|TRBJ1-3|TRBD1
TGCGCCAGCAGCTTCACAGGACAGGGGTCTGGAAACACCATATATTTT
CASSFTGQGSGNTIYF
>few|TRBV30|TRBJ1-3|NA
TGTGCCTGGGACACCGTTGGAAACACCATATATTTT
CAWDTVGNTIYF
>NA|TRBV27|TRBJ2-5|TRBD1
TGTGCCAGCAGTTTACCCAATGGACAGGAGCTGAAAGAGACCCAGTACTTC
CASSLPNGQELKETQYF
>NA|TRBV7-9|TRBJ2-7|TRBD2
TGTGCCAGCAGCCCGTCACTAGCGGAAAAAGGGCACTACGAGCAGTACTTC
CASSPSLAEKGHYEQYF
>NA|TRBV6-4|TRBJ2-1|NA
TGTGCCAGCCCCGAGGATCCATCCCGACCTCTCTACAATGAGCAGTTCTTC
CASPEDPSRPLYNEQFF
>NA|TRBV5-1|TRBJ1-1|NA
TGCGCCAGCAGCTTGGCGGGACCGGGGAACACTGAAGCTTTCTTT
CASSLAGPGNTEAFF
>few|TRBV25-1|TRBJ1-1|TRBD1
TGTGCCAGCAGTGAATGGACAGGCCGGGGGACTGAAGCTTTCTTT
CASSEWTGRGTEAFF